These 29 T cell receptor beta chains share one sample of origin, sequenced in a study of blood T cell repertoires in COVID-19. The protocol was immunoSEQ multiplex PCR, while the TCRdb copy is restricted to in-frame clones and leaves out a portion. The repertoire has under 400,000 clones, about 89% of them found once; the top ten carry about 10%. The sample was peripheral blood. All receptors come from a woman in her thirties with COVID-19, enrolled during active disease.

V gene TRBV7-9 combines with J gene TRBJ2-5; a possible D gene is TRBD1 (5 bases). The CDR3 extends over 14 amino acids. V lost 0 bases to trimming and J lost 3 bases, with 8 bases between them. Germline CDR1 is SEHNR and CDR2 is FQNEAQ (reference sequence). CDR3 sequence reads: CASSLAVTEETQYF. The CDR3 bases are TGTGCCAGCAGCTTAGCGGTGACAGAAGAGACCCAGTACTTC.

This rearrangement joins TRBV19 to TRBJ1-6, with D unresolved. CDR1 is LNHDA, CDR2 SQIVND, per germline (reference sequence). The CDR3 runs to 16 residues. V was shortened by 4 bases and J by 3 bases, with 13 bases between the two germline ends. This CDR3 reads CASSRQDVNYNSPLHF. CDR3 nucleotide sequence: TGTGCCAGTAGTAGACAAGACGTCAACTATAATTCACCCCTCCACTTT.

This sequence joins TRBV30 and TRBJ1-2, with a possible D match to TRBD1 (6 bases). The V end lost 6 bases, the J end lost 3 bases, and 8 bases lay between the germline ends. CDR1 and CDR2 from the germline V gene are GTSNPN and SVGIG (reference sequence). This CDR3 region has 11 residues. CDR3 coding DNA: TGTGCCTGCTCAGGGGACTATGGCTACACCTTC. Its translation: CACSGDYGYTF.

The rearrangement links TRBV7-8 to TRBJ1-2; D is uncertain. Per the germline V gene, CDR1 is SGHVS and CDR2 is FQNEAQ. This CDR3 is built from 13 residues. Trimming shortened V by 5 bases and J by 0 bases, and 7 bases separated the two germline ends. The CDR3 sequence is CASSLATNYGYTF. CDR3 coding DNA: TGTGCCAGCAGCCTGGCAACTAACTATGGCTACACCTTC.

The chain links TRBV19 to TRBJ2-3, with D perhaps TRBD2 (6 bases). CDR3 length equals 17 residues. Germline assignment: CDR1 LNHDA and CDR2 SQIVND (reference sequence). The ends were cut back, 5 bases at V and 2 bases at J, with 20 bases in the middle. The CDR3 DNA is TGTGCCAGTAGTTTGTTTTTAGGACTAAGGGACACAGATACGCAGTATTTT. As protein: CASSLFLGLRDTDTQYF.

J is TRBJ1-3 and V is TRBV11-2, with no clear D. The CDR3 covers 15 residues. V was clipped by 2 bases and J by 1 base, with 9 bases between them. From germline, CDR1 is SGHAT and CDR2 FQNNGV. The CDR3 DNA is TGTGCCAGCAGCTTAATTGGCGGATCTGGAAACACCATATATTTT. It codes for CASSLIGGSGNTIYF.

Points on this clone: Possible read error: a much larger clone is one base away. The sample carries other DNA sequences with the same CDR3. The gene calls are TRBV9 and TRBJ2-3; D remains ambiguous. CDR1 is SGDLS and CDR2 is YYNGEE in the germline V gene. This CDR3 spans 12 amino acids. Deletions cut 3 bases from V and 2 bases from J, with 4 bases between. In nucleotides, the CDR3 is TGTGCCAGCAGCGGACTCACAGATACGCAGTATTTT. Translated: CASSGLTDTQYF.

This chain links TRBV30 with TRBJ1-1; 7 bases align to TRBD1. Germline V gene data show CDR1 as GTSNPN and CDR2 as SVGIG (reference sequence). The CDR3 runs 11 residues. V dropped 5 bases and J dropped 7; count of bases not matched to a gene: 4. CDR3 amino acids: CAWSDRVEAFF. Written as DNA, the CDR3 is TGTGCCTGGTCCGACAGGGTTGAAGCTTTCTTT.

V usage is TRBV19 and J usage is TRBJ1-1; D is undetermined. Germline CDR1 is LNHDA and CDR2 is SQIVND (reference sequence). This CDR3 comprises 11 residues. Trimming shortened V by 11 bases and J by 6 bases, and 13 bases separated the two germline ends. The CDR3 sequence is CAPFRKPEAFF. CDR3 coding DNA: TGTGCCCCCTTCAGGAAACCTGAAGCTTTCTTT.

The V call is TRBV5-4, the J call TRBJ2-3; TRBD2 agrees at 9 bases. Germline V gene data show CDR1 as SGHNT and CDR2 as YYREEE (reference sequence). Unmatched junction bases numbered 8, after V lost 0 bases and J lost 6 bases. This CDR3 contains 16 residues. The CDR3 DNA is TGTGCCAGCAGCTTGGGGCCCAGCGGGGGGAGGGATACGCAGTATTTT. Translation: CASSLGPSGGRDTQYF.

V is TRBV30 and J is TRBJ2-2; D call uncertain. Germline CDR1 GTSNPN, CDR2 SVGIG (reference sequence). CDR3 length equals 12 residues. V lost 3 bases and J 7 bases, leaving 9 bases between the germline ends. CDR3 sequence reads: CAWRAPGGELFF. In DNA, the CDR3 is TGTGCCTGGAGGGCCCCGGGCGGGGAGCTGTTTTTT.

The CDR3 DNA reads as TGTGCCACCGGGTCGGGAGGGCCTTTCTACAATGAGCAGTTCTTC. Protein sequence: CATGSGGPFYNEQFF. This chain joins TRBV24-1 and TRBJ2-1, with TRBD2 identical over 8 bases. The CDR3 length is 15 residues. The V segment lost 9 bases and the J segment 3 bases; nucleotides outside the gene matches: 9. The germline V gene has CDR1 KGHDR and CDR2 SFDVKD.

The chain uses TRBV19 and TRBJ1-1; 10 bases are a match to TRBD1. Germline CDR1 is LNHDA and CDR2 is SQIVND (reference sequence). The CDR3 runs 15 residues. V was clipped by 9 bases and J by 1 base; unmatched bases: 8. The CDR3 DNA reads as TGTGCCAGCAGGGACAGGGGATTAGGGAACACTGAAGCTTTCTTT. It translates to CASRDRGLGNTEAFF.

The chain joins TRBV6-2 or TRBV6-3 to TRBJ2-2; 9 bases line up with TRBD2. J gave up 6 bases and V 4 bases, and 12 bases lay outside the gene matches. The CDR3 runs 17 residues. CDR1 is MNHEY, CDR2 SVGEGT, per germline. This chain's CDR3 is CASSSLDSGRAAGELFF. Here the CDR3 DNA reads TGTGCCAGCAGTTCCCTAGATAGCGGGAGAGCTGCCGGGGAGCTGTTTTTT.

The CDR3 reads CASSTLGQGHQPQHF. DNA of the CDR3: TGTGCCAGCAGTACCCTCGGACAGGGGCATCAGCCCCAGCATTTT. The chain recombines TRBV28 with TRBJ1-5, with 9 bases fitting TRBD1. Germline assignment: CDR1 MDHEN and CDR2 SYDVKM. V was pared by 5 bases and J by 5 bases, with 7 bases of the junction left unmatched. The CDR3 is made up of 15 amino acids.

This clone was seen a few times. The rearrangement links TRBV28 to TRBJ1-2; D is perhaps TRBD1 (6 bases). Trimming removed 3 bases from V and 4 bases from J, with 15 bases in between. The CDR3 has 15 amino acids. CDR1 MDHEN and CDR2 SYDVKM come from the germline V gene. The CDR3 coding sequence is TGTGCCAGCAGTTTGGCGACAGGCTTCCCCTATGGCTACACCTTC. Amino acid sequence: CASSLATGFPYGYTF.

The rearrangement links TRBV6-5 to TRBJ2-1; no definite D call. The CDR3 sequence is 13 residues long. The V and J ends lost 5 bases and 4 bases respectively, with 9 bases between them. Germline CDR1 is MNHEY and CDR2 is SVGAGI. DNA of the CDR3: TGTGCCAGCAGTCGCGCCGAATACAATGAGCAGTTCTTC. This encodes CASSRAEYNEQFF.

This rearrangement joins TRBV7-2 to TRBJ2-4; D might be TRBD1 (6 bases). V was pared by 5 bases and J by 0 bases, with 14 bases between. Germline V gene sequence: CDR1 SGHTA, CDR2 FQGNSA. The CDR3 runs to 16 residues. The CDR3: CASSPTGSLAKNIQYF. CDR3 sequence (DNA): TGTGCCAGCAGCCCTACAGGGTCCTTAGCCAAAAACATTCAGTACTTC.

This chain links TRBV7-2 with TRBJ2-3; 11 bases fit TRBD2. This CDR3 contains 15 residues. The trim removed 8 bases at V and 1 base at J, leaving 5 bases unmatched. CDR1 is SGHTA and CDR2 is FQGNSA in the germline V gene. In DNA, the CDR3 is TGTGCCAGCGGGATACTAGCGGGAGGCACAGATACGCAGTATTTT. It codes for CASGILAGGTDTQYF. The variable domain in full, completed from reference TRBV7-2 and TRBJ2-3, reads GAGVSQSPSNKVTEKGKDVELRCDPISGHTALYWYRQSLGQGLEFLIYFQGNSAPDKSGLPSDRFSAERTGGSVSTLTIQRTQQEDSAVYLCASGILAGGTDTQYFGPGTRLTVL.

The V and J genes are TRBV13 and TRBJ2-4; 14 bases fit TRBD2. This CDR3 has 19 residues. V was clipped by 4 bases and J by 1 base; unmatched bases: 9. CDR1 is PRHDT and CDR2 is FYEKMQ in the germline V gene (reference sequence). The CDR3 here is CASSWGLAGAPPAKNIQYF. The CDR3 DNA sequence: TGTGCCAGCAGCTGGGGACTAGCGGGAGCCCCGCCCGCCAAAAACATTCAGTACTTC.

The CDR3 sequence: CAITGTGTYEQYF. CDR3 DNA sequence: TGTGCCATCACCGGGACTGGAACCTACGAGCAGTACTTC. The chain uses TRBV10-3 and TRBJ2-7, with a weak D call TRBD2 (6 bases). Trimming left V 7 bases short and J 2 bases short, with 12 bases between. Germline lookup yields CDR1 ENHRY and CDR2 SYGVKD. The CDR3 covers 13 residues.

The CDR3 sequence: CASSLGLAQSSPDTQYF. The CDR3, as DNA: TGTGCCAGCAGCCTTGGACTAGCACAATCCTCCCCAGATACGCAGTATTTT. The V call is TRBV28, the J call TRBJ2-3; TRBD2 matches at 8 bases. With 6 bases clipped from V and 4 bases from J, the junction kept 15 bases outside the gene matches. Per the germline V gene, CDR1 is MDHEN and CDR2 is SYDVKM. The CDR3 is 17 amino acids.

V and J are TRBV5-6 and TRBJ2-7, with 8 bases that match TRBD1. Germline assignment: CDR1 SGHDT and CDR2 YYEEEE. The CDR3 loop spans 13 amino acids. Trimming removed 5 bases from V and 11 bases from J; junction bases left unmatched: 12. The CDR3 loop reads CASRRDDPGQEYF. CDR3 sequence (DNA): TGTGCCAGCAGGAGAGACGACCCGGGACAGGAGTACTTC.

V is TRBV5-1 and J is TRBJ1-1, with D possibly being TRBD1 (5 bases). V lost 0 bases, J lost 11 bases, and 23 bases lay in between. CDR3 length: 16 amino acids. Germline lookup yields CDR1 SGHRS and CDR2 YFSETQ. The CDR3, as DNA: TGCGCCAGCAGCTTGGAACCGCGAGGGAGGGGAAATCCGGCTTTCTTT. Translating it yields CASSLEPRGRGNPAFF.

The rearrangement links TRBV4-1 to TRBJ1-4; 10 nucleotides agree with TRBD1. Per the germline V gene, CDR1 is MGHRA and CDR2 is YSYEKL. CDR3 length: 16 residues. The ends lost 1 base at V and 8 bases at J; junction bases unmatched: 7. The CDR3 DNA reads TGCGCCAGCAGCCAAGCGGCTGGGACAGGGGTGGAAAAACTGTTTTTT. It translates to CASSQAAGTGVEKLFF.

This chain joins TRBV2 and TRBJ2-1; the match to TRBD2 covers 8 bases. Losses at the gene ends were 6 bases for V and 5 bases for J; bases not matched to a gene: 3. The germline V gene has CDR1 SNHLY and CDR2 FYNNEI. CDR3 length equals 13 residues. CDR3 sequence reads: CASRAGVHNEQFF. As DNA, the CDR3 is TGTGCCAGCAGAGCGGGGGTCCACAATGAGCAGTTCTTC.

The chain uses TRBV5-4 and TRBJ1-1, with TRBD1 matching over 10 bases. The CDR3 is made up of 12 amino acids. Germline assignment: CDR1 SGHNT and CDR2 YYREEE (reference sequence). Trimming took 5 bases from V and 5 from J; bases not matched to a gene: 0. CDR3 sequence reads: CASRGQGTEAFF. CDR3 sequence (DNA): TGTGCCAGCAGGGGACAGGGGACTGAAGCTTTCTTT.

This CDR3 reads CASSWDSKGTDTQYF. CDR3 DNA sequence: TGCGCCAGCAGCTGGGACTCAAAGGGCACAGATACGCAGTATTTT. The chain carries TRBV5-1 and TRBJ2-3; tentative D call: TRBD2 (6 bases). This CDR3 has 15 amino acids. V lost 3 bases and J lost 1, with 12 bases in between. Per the germline V gene, CDR1 is SGHRS and CDR2 is YFSETQ.

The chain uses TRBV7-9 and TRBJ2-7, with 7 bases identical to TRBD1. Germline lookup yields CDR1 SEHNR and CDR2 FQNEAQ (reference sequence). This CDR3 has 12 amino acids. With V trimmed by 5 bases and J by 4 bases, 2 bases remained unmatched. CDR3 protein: CASSETGYEQYF. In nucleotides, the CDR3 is TGTGCCAGCAGCGAGACAGGGTACGAGCAGTACTTC.